This note documents a single TCR beta chain sequence. Its specificity is unknown. These data originate in a study of graft-versus-host responses after intestinal transplantation. Study information: Recipients got multivisceral, liver-intestinal, or isolated intestinal transplants.

Assay used: immunoSEQ multiplex PCR; TCRdb lists only in-frame clones, some missing. The repertoire holds approximately 38,000 clones, with 80% to 85% as singletons. Study findings and constraints: Some GvH clones appeared in ileal mucosa or blood before recipient bone marrow. High graft-versus-host to host-versus-graft T cell clonal ratios marked allografts of patients with graft-donor macrochimerism.

Sequencing was performed on PBMCs, taken 1,000 to 1,300 days after transplant. The sequence was obtained from a human patient who received an intestinal transplant, so some T cells may come from the graft donor.

The CDR3 here is CASNSQAYEQYF. CDR3 sequence (DNA): TGTGCCAGTAACAGCCAGGCCTACGAGCAGTACTTC. This sequence joins TRBV28 and TRBJ2-7; no firm D call. Germline CDR1 and CDR2: MDHEN and SYDVKM. The CDR3 totals 12 residues. V lost 9 bases to trimming and J lost 2 bases, with 11 bases between them.